Below are 13 T cell receptor beta chains sequenced from a single sample in a study of blood T cell repertoires in COVID-19. TCRdb keeps only in-frame clones here, not all; method: immunoSEQ multiplex PCR. The sample lists approximately 150,000 clones, about 81% occurring once. The material sequenced was peripheral blood. These receptors were obtained from a human donor in a cohort sampled during active COVID-19.

The chain links TRBV4-3 to TRBJ1-2; D unresolved. Germline V gene data show CDR1 as LGHNA and CDR2 as YSLEER. CDR3 length: 15 amino acids. The germline V and J ends were trimmed by 0 bases and 7 bases, with 15 bases remaining between them. DNA of the CDR3: TGCGCCAGCAGCCAAGATGCCGGTGACTTATCTGGCTACACCTTC. It encodes CASSQDAGDLSGYTF.

The chain recombines TRBV18 with TRBJ1-3, with TRBD1 matching 8 bases. The CDR3 sequence is 16 residues long. V lost 5 bases, J lost 3 bases, and 9 bases stayed unmatched. Germline CDR1 KGHSH, CDR2 LQKENI. CDR3 sequence reads: CASSAAGQGGGNTIYF. The CDR3 DNA reads TGTGCCAGCTCAGCGGCCGGACAGGGCGGTGGAAACACCATATATTTT.

The chain combines TRBV9 with TRBJ1-1, with 7 nucleotides matching TRBD1. The CDR3 covers 14 residues. V gave up 3 bases and J gave up 3 bases; unmatched junction bases: 5. Germline CDR1 is SGDLS and CDR2 is YYNGEE. The DNA of the CDR3 is TGTGCCAGCAGCGAGTCAGGGGGATACACTGAAGCTTTCTTT. It translates to CASSESGGYTEAFF.

This chain uses TRBV24-1 with TRBJ2-7; D perhaps matches TRBD2 (6 bases). The CDR3 has 13 residues. Germline V gene data show CDR1 as KGHDR and CDR2 as SFDVKD. Deletions cut 9 bases from V and 4 bases from J, with 15 bases between. CDR3 sequence reads: CATQGPGRYEQYF. CDR3 bases: TGTGCCACCCAAGGGCCAGGGAGGTACGAGCAGTACTTC.

This clone is a singleton in its sample. V is TRBV28 and J is TRBJ2-7, with 7 bases lining up with TRBD1. Germline CDR1 and CDR2: MDHEN and SYDVKM. The CDR3 is 13 amino acids. The V segment lost 3 bases and the J segment 6 bases; nucleotides outside the gene matches: 5. CDR3 nucleotide sequence: TGTGCCAGCAGTTTGGGACAGCTCCCCGAGCAGTACTTC. Its protein product is CASSLGQLPEQYF.

The table lists this clone with many counts. The chain is built from TRBV19 and TRBJ2-1; D not resolved. Germline CDR1 is LNHDA and CDR2 is SQIVND (reference sequence). The CDR3 loop spans 12 amino acids. V dropped 11 bases and J dropped 5 bases, with 13 bases sitting between them. The DNA of the CDR3 is TGTGCCGCTGCCGACTGGAACAATGAGCAGTTCTTC. Protein: CAAADWNNEQFF.

Only one count was recorded for this clone. The genes are TRBV10-3 and TRBJ2-7; 10 nucleotides agree with TRBD2. From germline, CDR1 is ENHRY and CDR2 SYGVKD. CDR3 size: 17 residues. V was clipped by 0 bases and J by 3 bases; unmatched bases: 8. This CDR3 is CAISESTLAGVGYEQYF. For the CDR3, the DNA is TGTGCCATCAGTGAGTCGACGCTAGCGGGAGTAGGCTACGAGCAGTACTTC.

This clone was detected only a few times. The rearrangement joins TRBV19 to TRBJ1-1; D call uncertain. V was pared by 7 bases and J by 0 bases, with 6 bases between. This CDR3 has 12 residues. Germline V gene lookup returns CDR1 LNHDA and CDR2 SQIVND (reference sequence). This CDR3 reads CASTRMNTEAFF. The CDR3 DNA reads as TGTGCCAGTACCAGGATGAACACTGAAGCTTTCTTT.

The gene calls are TRBV21-1 and TRBJ2-3; the D segment call TRBD1 is taken from the table without a DNA check. TRBV21-1 is noted as a pseudogene. The CDR3 covers 15 residues. The CDR3 loop reads CASMTERSPTDTQYF. DNA for the CDR3: TGTGCCAGCATGACAGAACGATCCCCCACAGATACGCAGTATTTT.

The chain links TRBV6-5 to TRBJ2-5, with D unresolved. Germline V gene lookup returns CDR1 MNHEY and CDR2 SVGAGI. This CDR3 comprises 11 residues. Trimming stripped 2 bases from V and 7 bases from J, with 5 bases between. This CDR3 reads CASSYKRTQYF. In DNA form, the CDR3 reads TGTGCCAGCAGTTACAAGAGGACCCAGTACTTC.

V usage is TRBV9 and J usage is TRBJ2-2, with D unresolved. From germline, CDR1 is SGDLS and CDR2 YYNGEE. This CDR3 spans 13 amino acids. The germline V and J ends were trimmed by 2 bases and 6 bases, with 8 bases remaining between them. The CDR3 reads CASSVDTAGELFF. The CDR3 DNA follows: TGTGCCAGCAGCGTCGACACGGCCGGGGAGCTGTTTTTT.

The J gene is TRBJ2-3, the V gene TRBV9, with 11 positions matching TRBD2. The CDR3 has 16 amino acids. Germline V CDR1 and CDR2: SGDLS, YYNGEE. V lost 0 bases to trimming and J lost 5 bases; unmatched junction nucleotides: 5. CDR3 DNA: TGTGCCAGCAGCGTAGTAGCGGGGGGGCCCCAAGATACGCAGTATTTT. Amino acid sequence: CASSVVAGGPQDTQYF.

The chain is built from TRBV4-1 and TRBJ1-4; D is ambiguous. Germline loops: CDR1 MGHRA, CDR2 YSYEKL. V was clipped by 1 base and J by 8 bases, with 17 bases between them. CDR3 length: 16 residues. The CDR3 DNA reads TGCGCCAGCAGCCAAGCCCGGGCCGCTCCGGGGGAAAAACTGTTTTTT. Translated: CASSQARAAPGEKLFF.